This TCR beta chain was sequenced for a study of a mutant IDH1 vaccine in newly diagnosed glioma. The overall study: The earlier regimen, radiotherapy, temozolomide, or both, was most often both. Overall study findings and caveats: Among top peripheral T cell clonotypes, changes seemed unrelated to pseudoprogression.

This clone was found once. Its antigen is unidentified. The time point denotes: week 47, end of study. Vaccination comprised doses that each held 300 ug of mutant IDH1 20-mer peptide, plus topical imiquimod. Patients received eight vaccinations in weeks 1, 3, 5, 7, 11, 15, 19, 23. Profiling relied on immunoSEQ multiplex PCR, and the TCRdb table lists in-frame clones only, not all of them. The sample consists of about 56,000 clones, less than 80% of them appearing once. With 5 bases clipped from V and 0 bases from J, the junction kept 3 bases outside the gene matches. Germline V gives CDR1 SGHVS, CDR2 FNYEAQ. CDR3 length: 15 residues.

Sequencing was performed on PBMCs, taken from a glioma patient whose treatment included an IDH1 peptide vaccine. This receptor was obtained from a man aged 50-59 years with glioma. This chain joins TRBV7-6 and TRBJ2-7; 11 bases fit TRBD1. Written as DNA, the CDR3 is TGTGCCAGCAGCCAGGGACAGGGGGTCTCCTACGAGCAGTACTTC. Translating it yields CASSQGQGVSYEQYF. The full variable domain, its missing parts supplied by reference TRBV7-6 and TRBJ2-7, is GAGVSQSPRYKVTKRGQDVALRCDPISGHVSLYWYRQALGQGPEFLTYFNYEAQQDKSGLPNDRFSAERPEGSISTLTIQRTEQRDSAMYRCASSQGQGVSYEQYFGPGTRLTVT.